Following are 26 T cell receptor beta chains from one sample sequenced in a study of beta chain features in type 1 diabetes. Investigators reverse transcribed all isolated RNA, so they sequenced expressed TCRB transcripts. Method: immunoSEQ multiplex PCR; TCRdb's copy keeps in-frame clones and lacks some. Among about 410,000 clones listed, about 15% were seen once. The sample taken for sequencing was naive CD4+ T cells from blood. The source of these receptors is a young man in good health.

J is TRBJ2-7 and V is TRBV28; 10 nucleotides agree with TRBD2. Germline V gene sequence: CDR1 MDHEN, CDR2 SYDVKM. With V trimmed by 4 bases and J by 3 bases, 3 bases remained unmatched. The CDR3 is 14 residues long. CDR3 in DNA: TGTGCCAGCAGTTCCTGGACTAGCGGCTACGAGCAGTACGTC. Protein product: CASSSWTSGYEQYV.

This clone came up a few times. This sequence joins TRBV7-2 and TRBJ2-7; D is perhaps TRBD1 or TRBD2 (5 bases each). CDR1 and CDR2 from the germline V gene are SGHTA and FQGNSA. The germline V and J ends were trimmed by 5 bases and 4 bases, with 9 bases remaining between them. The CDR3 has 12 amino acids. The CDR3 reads CASSTREYEQYF. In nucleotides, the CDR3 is TGTGCCAGCAGCACCAGGGAGTACGAGCAGTACTTC.

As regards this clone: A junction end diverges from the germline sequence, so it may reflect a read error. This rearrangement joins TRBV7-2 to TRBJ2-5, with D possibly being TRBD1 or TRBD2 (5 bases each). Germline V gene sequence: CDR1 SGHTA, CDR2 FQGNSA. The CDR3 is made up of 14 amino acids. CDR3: CASSLPGTQGTQYF. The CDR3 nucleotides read TGTGCCAGCAGCTTACCCGGGACCCAAGGGACCCAGTACTTC.

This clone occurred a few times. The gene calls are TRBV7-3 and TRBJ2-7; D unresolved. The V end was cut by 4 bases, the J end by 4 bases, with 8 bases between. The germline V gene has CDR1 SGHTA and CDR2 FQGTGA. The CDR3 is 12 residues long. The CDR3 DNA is TGTGCCAGCAGCTCCCCGTGGTACGAGCAGTACGTC. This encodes CASSSPWYEQYV.

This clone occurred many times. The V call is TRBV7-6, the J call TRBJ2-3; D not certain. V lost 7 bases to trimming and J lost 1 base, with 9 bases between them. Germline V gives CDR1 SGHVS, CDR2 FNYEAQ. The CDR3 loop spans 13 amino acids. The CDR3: CASIEKGTDTQYF. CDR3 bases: TGTGCCAGCATCGAAAAGGGCACAGATACGCAGTATTTT.

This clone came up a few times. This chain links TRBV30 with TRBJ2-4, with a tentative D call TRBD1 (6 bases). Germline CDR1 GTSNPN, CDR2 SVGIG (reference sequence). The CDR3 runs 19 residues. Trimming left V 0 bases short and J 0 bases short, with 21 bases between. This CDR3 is CAWSVVRGTSLLAKNIQYF. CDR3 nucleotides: TGTGCCTGGAGTGTCGTCAGGGGCACCTCCCTCTTAGCCAAAAACATTCAGTACTTC.

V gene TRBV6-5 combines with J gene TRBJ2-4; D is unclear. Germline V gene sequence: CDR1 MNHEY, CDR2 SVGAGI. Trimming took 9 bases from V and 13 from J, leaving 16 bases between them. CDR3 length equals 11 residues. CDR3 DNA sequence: TGTGCCAGTGGTGCCCGAGGCAAACAGTACTTC. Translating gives CASGARGKQYF.

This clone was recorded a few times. The CDR3 loop reads CASSFATPNEAKLFF. CDR3 nucleotides: TGTGCCAGCAGTTTTGCAACGCCAAATGAGGCAAAACTGTTTTTT. The chain carries TRBV28 and TRBJ1-4; unclear D gene. The germline V and J ends were trimmed by 3 bases and 10 bases, with 18 bases remaining between them. Per the germline V gene, CDR1 is MDHEN and CDR2 is SYDVKM. The CDR3 spans 15 residues.

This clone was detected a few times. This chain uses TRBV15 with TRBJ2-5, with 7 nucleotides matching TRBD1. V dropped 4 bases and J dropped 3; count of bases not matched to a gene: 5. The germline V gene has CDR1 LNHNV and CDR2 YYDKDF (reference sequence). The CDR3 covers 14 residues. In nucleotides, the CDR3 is TGTGCCACCAGCACTAGGGGGCCTGAAGAGACCCAGTACTTC. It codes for CATSTRGPEETQYF.

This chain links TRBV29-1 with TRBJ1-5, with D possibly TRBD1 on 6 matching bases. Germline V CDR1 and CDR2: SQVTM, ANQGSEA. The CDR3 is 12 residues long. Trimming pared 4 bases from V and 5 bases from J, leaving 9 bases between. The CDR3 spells CSVGGADQPQHF. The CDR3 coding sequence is TGCAGCGTTGGGGGGGCGGATCAGCCCCAGCATTTT.

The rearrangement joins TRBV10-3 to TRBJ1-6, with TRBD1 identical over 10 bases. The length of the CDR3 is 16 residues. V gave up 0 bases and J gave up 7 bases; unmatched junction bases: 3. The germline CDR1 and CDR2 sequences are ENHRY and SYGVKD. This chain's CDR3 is CAISESRGQGNSPLHF. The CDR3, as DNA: TGTGCCATCAGTGAGTCGCGGGGACAGGGGAATTCACCCCTCCACTTT.

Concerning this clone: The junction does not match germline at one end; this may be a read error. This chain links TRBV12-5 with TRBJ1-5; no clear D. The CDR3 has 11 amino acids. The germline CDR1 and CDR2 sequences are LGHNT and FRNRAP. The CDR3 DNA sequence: TGTGCTAGTGGGGCCACCGGGTCCCAACATTTT. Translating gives CASGATGSQHF.

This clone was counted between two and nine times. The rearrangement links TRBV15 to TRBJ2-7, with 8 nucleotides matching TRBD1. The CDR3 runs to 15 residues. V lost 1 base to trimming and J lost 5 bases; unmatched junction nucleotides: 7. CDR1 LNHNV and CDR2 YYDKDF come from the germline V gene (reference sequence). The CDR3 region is CATSRGWTGTHEQYF. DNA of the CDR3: TGTGCCACCAGCAGAGGTTGGACAGGGACCCACGAGCAGTACTTC.

CDR3 DNA: TGTGCCAGCAGCGGGAGTTTGGGGGAGACCCAGTACTTC. Translation gives CASSGSLGETQYF. This chain uses TRBV5-4 with TRBJ2-5; a weak D match, TRBD2 (5 bases). The CDR3 totals 13 residues. Trimming removed 4 bases from V and 5 bases from J, with 12 bases in between. Germline CDR1 is SGHNT and CDR2 is YYREEE (reference sequence). Full variable domain (remainder filled in from reference TRBV5-4 and TRBJ2-5): ETGVTQSPTHLIKTRGQQVTLRCSSQSGHNTVSWYQQALGQGPQFIFQYYREEENGRGNFPPRFSGLQFPNYSSELNVNALELDDSALYLCASSGSLGETQYFGPGTRLLVL.

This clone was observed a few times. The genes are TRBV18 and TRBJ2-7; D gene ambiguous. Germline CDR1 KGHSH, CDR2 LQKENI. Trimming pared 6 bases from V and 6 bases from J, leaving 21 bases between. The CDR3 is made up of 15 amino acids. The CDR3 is CASSPLVGGIIEQYF. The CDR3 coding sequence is TGTGCCAGCTCCCCGCTGGTCGGCGGTATAATCGAGCAGTACTTC. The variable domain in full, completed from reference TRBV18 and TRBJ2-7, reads NAGVMQNPRHLVRRRGQEARLRCSPMKGHSHVYWYRQLPEEGLKFMVYLQKENIIDESGMPKERFSAEFPKEGPSILRIQQVVRGDSAAYFCASSPLVGGIIEQYFGPGTRLTVT.

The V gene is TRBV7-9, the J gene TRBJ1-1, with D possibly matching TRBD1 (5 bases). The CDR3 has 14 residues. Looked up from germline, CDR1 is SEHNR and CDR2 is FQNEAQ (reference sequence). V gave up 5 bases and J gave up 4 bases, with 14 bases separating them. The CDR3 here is CASSRTRESTEAFF. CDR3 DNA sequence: TGTGCCAGCAGCCGAACCAGGGAATCCACTGAAGCTTTCTTT.

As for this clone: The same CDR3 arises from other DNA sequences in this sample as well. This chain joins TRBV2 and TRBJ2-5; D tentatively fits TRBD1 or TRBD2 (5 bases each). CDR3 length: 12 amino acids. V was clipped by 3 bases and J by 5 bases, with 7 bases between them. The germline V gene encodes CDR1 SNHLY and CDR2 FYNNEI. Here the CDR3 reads CASSDWGETQYF. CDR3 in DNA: TGTGCCAGCAGTGATTGGGGGGAGACCCAGTACTTC.

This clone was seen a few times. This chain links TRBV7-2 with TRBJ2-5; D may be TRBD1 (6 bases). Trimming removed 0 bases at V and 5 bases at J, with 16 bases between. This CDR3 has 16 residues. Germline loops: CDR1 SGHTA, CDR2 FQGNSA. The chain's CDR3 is CASSLALVGGQETQYF. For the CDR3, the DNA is TGTGCCAGCAGCTTAGCGCTTGTAGGGGGTCAGGAGACCCAGTACTTC. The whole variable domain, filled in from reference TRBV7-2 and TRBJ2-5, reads GAGVSQSPSNKVTEKGKDVELRCDPISGHTALYWYRQSLGQGLEFLIYFQGNSAPDKSGLPSDRFSAERTGGSVSTLTIQRTQQEDSAVYLCASSLALVGGQETQYFGPGTRLLVL.

The CDR3, as DNA: TGTGCCAGCTCACCACTGGAACTGAGACTAGCGCCATCAGATACGCAGTATTTT. Translated: CASSPLELRLAPSDTQYF. The V and J genes are TRBV18 and TRBJ2-3; 8 positions match TRBD2. CDR3 length equals 18 residues. With 1 base clipped from V and 4 bases from J, the junction kept 13 bases outside the gene matches. Germline V gene data show CDR1 as KGHSH and CDR2 as LQKENI.

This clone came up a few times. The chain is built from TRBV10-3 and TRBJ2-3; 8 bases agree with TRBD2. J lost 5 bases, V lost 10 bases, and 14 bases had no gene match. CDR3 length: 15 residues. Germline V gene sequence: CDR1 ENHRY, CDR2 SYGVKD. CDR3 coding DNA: TGTGCCACCCAGGGGCAACTAGCGGAGGGAGATACGCAGTATTTT. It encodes CATQGQLAEGDTQYF.

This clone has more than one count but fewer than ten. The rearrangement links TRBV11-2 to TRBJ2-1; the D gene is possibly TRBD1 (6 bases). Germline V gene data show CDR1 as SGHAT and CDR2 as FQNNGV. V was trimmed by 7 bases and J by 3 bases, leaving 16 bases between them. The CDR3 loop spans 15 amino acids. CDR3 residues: CASTLTGDDYNEQFF. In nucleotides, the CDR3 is TGTGCCAGCACCTTGACAGGTGACGACTACAATGAGCAGTTCTTC.

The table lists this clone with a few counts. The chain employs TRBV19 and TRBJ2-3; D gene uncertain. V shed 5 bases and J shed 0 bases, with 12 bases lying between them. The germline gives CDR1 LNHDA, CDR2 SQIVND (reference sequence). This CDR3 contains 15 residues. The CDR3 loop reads CASSALAASTDTQYF. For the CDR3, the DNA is TGTGCCAGTAGTGCCTTGGCGGCTAGCACAGATACGCAGTATTTT.

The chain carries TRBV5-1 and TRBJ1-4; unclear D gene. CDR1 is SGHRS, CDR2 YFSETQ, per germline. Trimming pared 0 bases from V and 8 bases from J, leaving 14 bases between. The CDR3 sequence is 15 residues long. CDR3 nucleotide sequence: TGCGCCAGCAGCTTGGTTCCGGGATTGGACGAAAAACTGTTTTTT. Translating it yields CASSLVPGLDEKLFF.

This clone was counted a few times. As DNA, the CDR3 is TGTGCCATCAGTGGGACAGGGTTAGGAGAGACCCAGTACTTC. Translating it yields CAISGTGLGETQYF. V gene TRBV10-3 combines with J gene TRBJ2-5, with 8 bases identical to TRBD1. Germline V CDR1 and CDR2: ENHRY, SYGVKD. V lost 4 bases to trimming and J lost 4 bases; unmatched junction nucleotides: 5. CDR3 length: 14 amino acids.

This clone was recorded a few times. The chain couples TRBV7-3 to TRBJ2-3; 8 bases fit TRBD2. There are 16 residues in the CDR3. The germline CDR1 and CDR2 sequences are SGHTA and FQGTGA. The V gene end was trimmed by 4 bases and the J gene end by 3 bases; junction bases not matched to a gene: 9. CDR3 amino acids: CASSSLAENRTDTQYF. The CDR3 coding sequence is TGTGCCAGCAGCTCACTAGCGGAAAACAGGACAGATACGCAGTATTTT.

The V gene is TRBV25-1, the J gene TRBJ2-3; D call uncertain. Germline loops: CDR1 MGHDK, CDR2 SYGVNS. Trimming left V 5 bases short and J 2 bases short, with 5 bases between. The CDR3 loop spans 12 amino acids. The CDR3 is CASSFFTDTQYF. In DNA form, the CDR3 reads TGTGCCAGCAGTTTCTTCACAGATACGCAGTATTTT.